The 2 T cell receptor beta chains below all came from one sample that was sequenced in a study of blood T cell repertoires in COVID-19. The table came from immunoSEQ multiplex PCR; TCRdb's copy has only in-frame clones and leaves some out. There are roughly 120,000 clones in the sample; around 77% occur only once, and 7.9% lies in the top ten. Material: peripheral blood. All receptors derive from a human donor in a cohort sampled during active COVID-19.

V is TRBV12-3 or TRBV12-4 and J is TRBJ1-6; maybe TRBD1 (5 bases). The CDR3 consists of 13 residues. V gave up 4 bases and J gave up 9 bases, with 10 bases separating them. CDR3 protein: CASSSGGGSPLHF. In DNA form, the CDR3 reads TGTGCCAGCAGTTCCGGGGGAGGTTCACCCCTCCACTTT.

This clone is a singleton in its sample. The J gene is TRBJ1-1, the V gene TRBV11-3; D ambiguous. V was trimmed by 5 bases and J by 6 bases, leaving 16 bases between them. Looked up from germline, CDR1 is SGHNT and CDR2 is YENEEA. The CDR3 consists of 14 residues. CDR3 in amino acids: CASSAVEGRPEAFF. The CDR3 coding sequence is TGTGCCAGCAGCGCGGTGGAGGGTCGGCCTGAAGCTTTCTTT.